This T cell receptor beta chain was sequenced in a study of CD8 T cells in ankylosing spondylitis. TCRdb re-derived calls from the 5' RACE reads in MiXCR, one entry per CDR3 protein. Of about 500,000 distinct CDR3 sequences listed, roughly an eighth were seen once; the top ten hold around 7%. Study conclusions and caveats: The authors reported significant enrichment of disease-linked clones in matched ankylosing spondylitis synovial fluid. It appeared that ankylosing spondylitis blood was characterized by a TCR beta motif of several highly homologous variants.

This clonotype was recorded a few times. No antigen is known for it. The CDR3 totals 15 residues. Trimming removed 2 bases from V and 4 bases from J, with 9 bases in between. Per the germline V gene, CDR1 is MNHEY and CDR2 is SVGAGI. The V call is TRBV6-5, the J call TRBJ2-6; D is perhaps TRBD1 (5 bases). Material: blood, either unsorted or a sorted T cell fraction (not recorded which). The TCR was taken from a male donor with ankylosing spondylitis. In nucleotides, the CDR3 is TGTGCCAGCAGTTACCAGGGTCTGGGGGCCAACGTCCTGACTTTC. As protein: CASSYQGLGANVLTF.